This entry lists 5 T cell receptor beta chains sequenced from one sample in a study of blood T cell repertoires in COVID-19. The repertoire was sequenced with immunoSEQ multiplex PCR; TCRdb's copy has only in-frame clones and lacks some. The sample holds 70,000 to 90,000 clones; around four fifths are singletons and the top ten take roughly 10%. The sequenced sample consisted of peripheral blood. All receptors derive from a man between 65 and 85 years old with acute or convalescent COVID-19.

The chain carries TRBV11-3 and TRBJ2-7; D might be TRBD2 (5 bases). V was cut by 6 bases and J by 6 bases, with 18 bases left in between. Germline CDR1 is SGHNT and CDR2 is YENEEA. The CDR3 totals 14 residues. Written as DNA, the CDR3 is TGTGCCAGCAGTCTAGAGGCAGCAGGAGGCGAGCAGTACTTC. It yields the protein CASSLEAAGGEQYF.

The chain has TRBV5-1 and TRBJ2-5, with a tentative D call TRBD1 (5 bases). V was pared by 4 bases and J by 0 bases, with 10 bases between. Germline V CDR1 and CDR2: SGHRS, YFSETQ. This CDR3 has 14 residues. CDR3 nucleotide sequence: TGCGCCAGCAGCGTGGACATAAACCAAGAGACCCAGTACTTC. Its translation: CASSVDINQETQYF.

The chain combines TRBV24-1 with TRBJ2-1, with D perhaps matching TRBD1 (5 bases). Trimming stripped 2 bases from V and 8 bases from J, with 6 bases between. CDR3 size: 12 residues. CDR1 is KGHDR and CDR2 is SFDVKD in the germline V gene. The CDR3 DNA reads TGTGCCACCAGTGATTGGGGCGATGAGCAGTTCTTC. Translation gives CATSDWGDEQFF.

The rearrangement uses TRBV7-3 and TRBJ2-1; maybe TRBD1 (5 bases). Germline V gene data show CDR1 as SGHTA and CDR2 as FQGTGA. The CDR3 is 13 residues long. V lost 8 bases, J lost 4 bases, and 12 bases lay in between. This chain's CDR3 is CASGQGSYNEQFF. The DNA of the CDR3 is TGTGCCAGCGGCCAGGGCAGTTACAATGAGCAGTTCTTC.

The rearrangement links TRBV12-3 or TRBV12-4 to TRBJ2-1; D unclear. The V gene lost 1 base and the J gene lost 4 bases, with 5 bases spanning the gap. CDR3 length: 13 amino acids. CDR3 in amino acids: CASSLDSYNEQFF. CDR3 DNA sequence: TGTGCCAGCAGTTTAGACAGTTACAATGAGCAGTTCTTC.